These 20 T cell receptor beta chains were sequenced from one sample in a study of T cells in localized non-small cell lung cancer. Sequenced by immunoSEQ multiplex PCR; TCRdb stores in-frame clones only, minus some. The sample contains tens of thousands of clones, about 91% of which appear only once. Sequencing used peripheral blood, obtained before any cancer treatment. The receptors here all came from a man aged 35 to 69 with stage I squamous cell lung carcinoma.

CDR3 sequence reads: CASSTRTLSSTDTQYF. The CDR3, as DNA: TGTGCCAGCAGCACCCGGACACTTTCTAGCACAGATACGCAGTATTTT. This chain joins TRBV9 and TRBJ2-3; D perhaps matches TRBD1 (5 bases). Germline CDR1 is SGDLS and CDR2 is YYNGEE. The CDR3 totals 16 residues. V was pared by 4 bases and J by 0 bases, with 15 bases between. The variable domain in full, completed from reference TRBV9 and TRBJ2-3, reads DSGVTQTPKHLITATGQRVTLRCSPRSGDLSVYWYQQSLDQGLQFLIQYYNGEERAKGNILERFSAQQFPDLHSELNLSSLELGDSALYFCASSTRTLSSTDTQYFGPGTRLTVL.

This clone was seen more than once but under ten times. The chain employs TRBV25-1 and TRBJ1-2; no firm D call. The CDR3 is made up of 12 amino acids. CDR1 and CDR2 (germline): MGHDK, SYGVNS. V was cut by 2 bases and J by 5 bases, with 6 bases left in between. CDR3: CASSEGGYGYTF. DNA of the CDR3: TGTGCCAGCAGTGAAGGTGGTTATGGCTACACCTTC.

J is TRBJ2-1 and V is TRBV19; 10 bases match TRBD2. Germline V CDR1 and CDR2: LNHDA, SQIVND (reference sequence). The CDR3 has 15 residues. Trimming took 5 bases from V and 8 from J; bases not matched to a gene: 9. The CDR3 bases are TGTGCCAGTAGTCCAGCGGGGGGGCCTGTCGATGAGCAGTTCTTC. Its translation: CASSPAGGPVDEQFF.

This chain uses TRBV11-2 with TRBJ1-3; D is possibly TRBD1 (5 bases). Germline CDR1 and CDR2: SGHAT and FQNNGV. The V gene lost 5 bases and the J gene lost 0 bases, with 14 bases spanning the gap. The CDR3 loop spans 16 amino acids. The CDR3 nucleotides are TGTGCCAGCAGCGCCAGACAGTCAATCTCTGGAAACACCATATATTTT. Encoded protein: CASSARQSISGNTIYF.

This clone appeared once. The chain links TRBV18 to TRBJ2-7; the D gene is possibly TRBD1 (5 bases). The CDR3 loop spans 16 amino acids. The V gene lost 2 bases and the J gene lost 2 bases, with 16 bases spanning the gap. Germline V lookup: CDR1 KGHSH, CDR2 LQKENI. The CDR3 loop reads CASSPIAARETYEQYF. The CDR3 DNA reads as TGTGCCAGCTCACCAATTGCGGCCAGGGAAACCTACGAGCAGTACTTC.

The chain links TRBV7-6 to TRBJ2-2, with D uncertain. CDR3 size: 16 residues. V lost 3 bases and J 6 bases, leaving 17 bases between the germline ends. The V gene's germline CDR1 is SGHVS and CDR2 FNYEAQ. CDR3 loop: CASSFQASGKAGELFF. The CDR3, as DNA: TGTGCCAGCAGCTTTCAGGCGTCGGGCAAAGCCGGGGAGCTGTTTTTT. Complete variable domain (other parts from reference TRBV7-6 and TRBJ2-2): GAGVSQSPRYKVTKRGQDVALRCDPISGHVSLYWYRQALGQGPEFLTYFNYEAQQDKSGLPNDRFSAERPEGSISTLTIQRTEQRDSAMYRCASSFQASGKAGELFFGEGSRLTVL.

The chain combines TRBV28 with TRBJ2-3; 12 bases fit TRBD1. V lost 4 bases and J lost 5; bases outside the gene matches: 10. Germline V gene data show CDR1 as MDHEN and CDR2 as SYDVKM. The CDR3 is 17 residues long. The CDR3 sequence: CASSSRWDRGREDTQYF. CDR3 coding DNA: TGTGCCAGCAGTTCTAGGTGGGACAGGGGGCGTGAAGATACGCAGTATTTT. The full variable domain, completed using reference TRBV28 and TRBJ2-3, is DVKVTQSSRYLVKRTGEKVFLECVQDMDHENMFWYRQDPGLGLRLIYFSYDVKMKEKGDIPEGYSVSREKKERFSLILESASTNQTSMYLCASSSRWDRGREDTQYFGPGTRLTVL.

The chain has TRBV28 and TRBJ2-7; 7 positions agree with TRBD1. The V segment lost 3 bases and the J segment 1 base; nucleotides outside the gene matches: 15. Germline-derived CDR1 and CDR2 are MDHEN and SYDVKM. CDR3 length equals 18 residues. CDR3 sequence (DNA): TGTGCCAGCAGTTTTCCCCCACGAAGAGCACAGGGGTCCTACGAGCAGTACTTC. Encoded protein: CASSFPPRRAQGSYEQYF.

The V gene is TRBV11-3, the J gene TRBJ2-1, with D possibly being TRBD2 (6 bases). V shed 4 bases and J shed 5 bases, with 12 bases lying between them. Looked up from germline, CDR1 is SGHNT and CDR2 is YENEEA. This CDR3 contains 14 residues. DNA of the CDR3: TGTGCCAGCAGCTCAATGGCGGGACACAATGAGCAGTTCTTC. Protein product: CASSSMAGHNEQFF.

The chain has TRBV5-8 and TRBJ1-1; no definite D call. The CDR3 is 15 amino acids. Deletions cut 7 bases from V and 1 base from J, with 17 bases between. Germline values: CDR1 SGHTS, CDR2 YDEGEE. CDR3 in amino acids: CASGDSIRKNTEAFF. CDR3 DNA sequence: TGTGCCAGCGGAGACTCAATTCGAAAGAACACTGAAGCTTTCTTT.

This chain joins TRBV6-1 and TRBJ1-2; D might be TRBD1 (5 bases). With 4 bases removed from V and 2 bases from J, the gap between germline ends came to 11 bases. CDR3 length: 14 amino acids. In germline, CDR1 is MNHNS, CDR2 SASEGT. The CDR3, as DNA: TGTGCCAGCAGTGTGGGACGGTTAAACTATGGCTACACCTTC. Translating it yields CASSVGRLNYGYTF.

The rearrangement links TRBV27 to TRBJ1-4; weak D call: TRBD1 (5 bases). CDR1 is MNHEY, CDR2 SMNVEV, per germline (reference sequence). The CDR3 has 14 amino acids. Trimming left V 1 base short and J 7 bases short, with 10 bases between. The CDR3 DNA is TGTGCCAGCAGTTTATTGAGGGGCGGTGAAAAACTGTTTTTT. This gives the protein CASSLLRGGEKLFF.

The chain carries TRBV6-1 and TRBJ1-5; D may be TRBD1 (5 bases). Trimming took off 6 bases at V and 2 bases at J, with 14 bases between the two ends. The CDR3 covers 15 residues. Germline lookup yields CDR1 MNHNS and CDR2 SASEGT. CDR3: CASRSGGTGNQPQHF. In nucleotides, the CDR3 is TGTGCCAGCAGATCGGGGGGAACGGGCAATCAGCCCCAGCATTTT.

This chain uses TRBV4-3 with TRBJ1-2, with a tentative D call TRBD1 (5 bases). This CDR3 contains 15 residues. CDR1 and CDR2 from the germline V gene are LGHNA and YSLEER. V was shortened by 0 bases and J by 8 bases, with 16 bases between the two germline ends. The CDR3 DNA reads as TGCGCCAGCAGCCAAGATCCAGGGCGTTTGGAGGGCTACACCTTC. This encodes CASSQDPGRLEGYTF.

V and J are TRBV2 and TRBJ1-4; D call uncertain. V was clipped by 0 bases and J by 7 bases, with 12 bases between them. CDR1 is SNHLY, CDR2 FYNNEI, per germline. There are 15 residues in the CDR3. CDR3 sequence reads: CASSEAPALGEKLFF. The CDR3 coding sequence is TGTGCCAGCAGTGAAGCGCCGGCTTTAGGTGAAAAACTGTTTTTT.

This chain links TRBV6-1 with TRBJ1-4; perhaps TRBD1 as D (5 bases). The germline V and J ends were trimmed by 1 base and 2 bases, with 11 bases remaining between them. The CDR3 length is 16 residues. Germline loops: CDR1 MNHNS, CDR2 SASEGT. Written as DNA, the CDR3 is TGTGCCAGCAGTGAAGGAACAGGCCTGACTAATGAAAAACTGTTTTTT. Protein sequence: CASSEGTGLTNEKLFF.

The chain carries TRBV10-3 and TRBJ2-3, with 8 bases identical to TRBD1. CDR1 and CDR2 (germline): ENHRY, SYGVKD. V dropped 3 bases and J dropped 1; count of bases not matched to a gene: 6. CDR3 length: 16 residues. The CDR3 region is CAISENRGAGTDTQYF. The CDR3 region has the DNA TGTGCCATCAGTGAAAACAGGGGGGCTGGCACAGATACGCAGTATTTT.

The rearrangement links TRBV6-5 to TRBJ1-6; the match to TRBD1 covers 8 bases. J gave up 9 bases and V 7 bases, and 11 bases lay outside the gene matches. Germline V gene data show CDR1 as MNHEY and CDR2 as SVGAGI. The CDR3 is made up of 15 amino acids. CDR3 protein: CASNTIGQGSSPLHF. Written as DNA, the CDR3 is TGTGCCAGCAACACTATCGGACAGGGTAGTTCACCCCTCCACTTT.

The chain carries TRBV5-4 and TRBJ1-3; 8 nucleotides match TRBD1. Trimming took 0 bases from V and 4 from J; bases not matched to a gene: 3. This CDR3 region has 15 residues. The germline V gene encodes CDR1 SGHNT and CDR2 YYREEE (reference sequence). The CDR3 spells CASSLAGTGGNTIYF. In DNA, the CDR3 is TGTGCCAGCAGCTTGGCCGGGACAGGCGGAAACACCATATATTTT.

CDR3 sequence reads: CASSLPLGHQPQHF. DNA for the CDR3: TGTGCCAGCAGTTTACCCTTAGGCCATCAGCCCCAGCATTTT. This chain joins TRBV28 and TRBJ1-5; the D is unclear. Germline CDR1 MDHEN, CDR2 SYDVKM. Trimming took 2 bases from V and 5 from J, leaving 10 bases between them. The CDR3 consists of 14 residues.